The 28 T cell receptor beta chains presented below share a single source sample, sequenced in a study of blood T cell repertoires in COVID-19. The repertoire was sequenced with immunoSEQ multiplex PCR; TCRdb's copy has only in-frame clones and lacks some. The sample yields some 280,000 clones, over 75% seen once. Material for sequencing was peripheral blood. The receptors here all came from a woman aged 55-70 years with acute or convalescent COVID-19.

The CDR3 DNA follows: TGTGCCAGCAGTCTCCCCCTAGCGGGTAACACCGGGGAGCTGTTTTTT. This codes for CASSLPLAGNTGELFF. The chain couples TRBV5-4 to TRBJ2-2, with 8 bases matching TRBD2. Germline CDR1 is SGHNT and CDR2 is YYREEE (reference sequence). The CDR3 has 16 amino acids. V was pared by 5 bases and J by 2 bases, with 8 bases of the junction left unmatched. The whole variable domain, remainder taken from reference TRBV5-4 and TRBJ2-2, is ETGVTQSPTHLIKTRGQQVTLRCSSQSGHNTVSWYQQALGQGPQFIFQYYREEENGRGNFPPRFSGLQFPNYSSELNVNALELDDSALYLCASSLPLAGNTGELFFGEGSRLTVL.

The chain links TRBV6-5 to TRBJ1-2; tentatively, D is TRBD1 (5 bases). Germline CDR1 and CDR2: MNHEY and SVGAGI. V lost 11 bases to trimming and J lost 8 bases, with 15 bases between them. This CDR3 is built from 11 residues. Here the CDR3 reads CAAGGVPGYTF. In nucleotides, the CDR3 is TGTGCCGCCGGGGGGGTCCCCGGCTACACCTTC.

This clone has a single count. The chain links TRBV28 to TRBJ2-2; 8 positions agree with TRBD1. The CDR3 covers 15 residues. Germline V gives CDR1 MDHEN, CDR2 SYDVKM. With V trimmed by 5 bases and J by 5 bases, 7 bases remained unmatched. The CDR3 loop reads CASSPGTGKTGELFF. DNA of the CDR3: TGTGCCAGCAGTCCCGGGACAGGAAAAACCGGGGAGCTGTTTTTT.

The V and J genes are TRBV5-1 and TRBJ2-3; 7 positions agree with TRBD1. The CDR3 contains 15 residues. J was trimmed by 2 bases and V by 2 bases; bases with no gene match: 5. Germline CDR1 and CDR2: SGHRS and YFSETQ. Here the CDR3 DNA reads TGCGCCAGCAGCTTCCTCGGACAGGCCACAGATACGCAGTATTTT. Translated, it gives CASSFLGQATDTQYF.

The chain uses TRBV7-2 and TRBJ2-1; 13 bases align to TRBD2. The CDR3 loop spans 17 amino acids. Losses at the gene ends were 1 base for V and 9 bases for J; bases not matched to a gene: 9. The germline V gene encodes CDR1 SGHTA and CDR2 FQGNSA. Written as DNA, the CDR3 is TGTGCCAGCAGCTTAGGAGGACTAGCGGGAGTGGGCGGTGAGCAGTTCTTC. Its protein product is CASSLGGLAGVGGEQFF.

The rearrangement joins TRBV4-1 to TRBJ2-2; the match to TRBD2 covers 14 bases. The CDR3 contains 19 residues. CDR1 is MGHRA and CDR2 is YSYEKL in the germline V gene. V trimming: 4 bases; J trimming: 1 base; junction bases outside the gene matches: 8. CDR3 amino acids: CASSRSGTSGGGNTGELFF. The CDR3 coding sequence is TGCGCCAGCAGCCGCTCCGGGACTAGCGGGGGAGGGAACACCGGGGAGCTGTTTTTT.

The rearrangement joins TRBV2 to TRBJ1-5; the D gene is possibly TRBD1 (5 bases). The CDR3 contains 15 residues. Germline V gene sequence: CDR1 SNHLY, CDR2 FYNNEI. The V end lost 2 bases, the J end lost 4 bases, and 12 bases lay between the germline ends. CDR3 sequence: CASSEMAGGNQPQHF. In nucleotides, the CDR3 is TGTGCCAGCAGTGAAATGGCCGGGGGTAATCAGCCCCAGCATTTT.

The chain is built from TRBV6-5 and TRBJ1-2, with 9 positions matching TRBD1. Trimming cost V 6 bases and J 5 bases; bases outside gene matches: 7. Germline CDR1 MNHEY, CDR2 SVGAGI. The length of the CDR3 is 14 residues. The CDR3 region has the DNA TGTGCCAGCAGACCAACAGGGGGCGTGTATGGCTACACCTTC. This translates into CASRPTGGVYGYTF.

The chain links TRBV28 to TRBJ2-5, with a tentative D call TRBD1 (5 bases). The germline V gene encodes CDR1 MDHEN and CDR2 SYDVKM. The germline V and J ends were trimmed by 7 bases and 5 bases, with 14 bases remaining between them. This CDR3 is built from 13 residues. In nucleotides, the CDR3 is TGTGCCAGCACCATTCAGGGCGGTGAGACCCAGTACTTC. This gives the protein CASTIQGGETQYF.

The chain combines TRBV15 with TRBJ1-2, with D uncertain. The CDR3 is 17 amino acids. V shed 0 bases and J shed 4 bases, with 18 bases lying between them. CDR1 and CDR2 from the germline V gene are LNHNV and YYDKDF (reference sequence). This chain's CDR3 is CATSREQMRGRRYGYTF. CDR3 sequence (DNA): TGTGCCACCAGCAGAGAACAAATGAGAGGCAGACGCTATGGCTACACCTTC. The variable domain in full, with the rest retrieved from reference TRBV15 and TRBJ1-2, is DAMVIQNPRYQVTQFGKPVTLSCSQTLNHNVMYWYQQKSSQAPKLLFHYYDKDFNNEADTPDNFQSRRPNTSFCFLDIRSPGLGDTAMYLCATSREQMRGRRYGYTFGSGTRLTVV.

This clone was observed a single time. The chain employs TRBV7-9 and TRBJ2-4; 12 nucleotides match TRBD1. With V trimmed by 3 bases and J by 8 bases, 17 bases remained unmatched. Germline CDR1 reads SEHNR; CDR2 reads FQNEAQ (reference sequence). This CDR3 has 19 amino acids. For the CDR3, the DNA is TGTGCCAGCAGCTTCCCCCAAAGACCGGGACAGGGGGCTCGGGACATTCAGTACTTC. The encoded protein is CASSFPQRPGQGARDIQYF.

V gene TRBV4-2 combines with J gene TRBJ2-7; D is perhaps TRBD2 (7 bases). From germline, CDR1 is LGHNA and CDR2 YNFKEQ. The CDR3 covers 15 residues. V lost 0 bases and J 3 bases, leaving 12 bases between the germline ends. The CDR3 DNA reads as TGTGCCAGCAGCCAAGAACCGGGGGGCGACTACGAGCAGTACTTC. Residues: CASSQEPGGDYEQYF.

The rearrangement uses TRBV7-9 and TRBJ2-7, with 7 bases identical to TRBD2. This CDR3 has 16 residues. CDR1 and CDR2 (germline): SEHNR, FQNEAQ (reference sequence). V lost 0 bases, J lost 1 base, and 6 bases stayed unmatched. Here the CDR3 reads CASSLAPSGSSYEQYF. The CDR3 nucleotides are TGTGCCAGCAGCTTAGCGCCTAGCGGATCATCCTACGAGCAGTACTTC.

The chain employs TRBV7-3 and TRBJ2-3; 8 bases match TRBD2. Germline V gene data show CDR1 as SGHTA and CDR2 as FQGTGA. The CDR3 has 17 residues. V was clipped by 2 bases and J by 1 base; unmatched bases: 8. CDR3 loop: CASSLSGSGSGTDTQYF. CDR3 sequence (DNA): TGTGCCAGCAGCTTATCTGGGAGCGGGAGTGGCACAGATACGCAGTATTTT.

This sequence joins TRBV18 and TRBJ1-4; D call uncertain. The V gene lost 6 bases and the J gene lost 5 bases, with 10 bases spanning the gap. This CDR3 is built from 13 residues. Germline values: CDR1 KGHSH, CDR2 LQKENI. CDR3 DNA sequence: TGTGCCAGCTCGCGCGGAAGGAATGAAAAACTGTTTTTT. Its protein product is CASSRGRNEKLFF.

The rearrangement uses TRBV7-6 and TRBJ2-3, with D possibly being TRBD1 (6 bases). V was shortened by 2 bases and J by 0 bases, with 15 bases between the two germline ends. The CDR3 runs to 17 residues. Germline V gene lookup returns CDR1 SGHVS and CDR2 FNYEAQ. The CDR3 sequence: CASSLNSRTVSTDTQYF. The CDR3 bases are TGTGCCAGCAGCTTAAATTCGAGGACAGTGAGCACAGATACGCAGTATTTT. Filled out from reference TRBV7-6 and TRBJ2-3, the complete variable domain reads GAGVSQSPRYKVTKRGQDVALRCDPISGHVSLYWYRQALGQGPEFLTYFNYEAQQDKSGLPNDRFSAERPEGSISTLTIQRTEQRDSAMYRCASSLNSRTVSTDTQYFGPGTRLTVL.

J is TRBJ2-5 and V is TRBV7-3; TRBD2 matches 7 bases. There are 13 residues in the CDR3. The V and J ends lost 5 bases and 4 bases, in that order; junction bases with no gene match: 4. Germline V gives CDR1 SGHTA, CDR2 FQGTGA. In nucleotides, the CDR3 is TGTGCCAGCAGCCCCGGGGGGACAGAGACCCAGTACTTC. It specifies CASSPGGTETQYF.

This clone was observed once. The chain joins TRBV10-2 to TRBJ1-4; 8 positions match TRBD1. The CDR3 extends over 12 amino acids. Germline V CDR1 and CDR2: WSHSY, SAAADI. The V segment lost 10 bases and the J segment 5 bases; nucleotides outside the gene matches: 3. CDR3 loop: CATRTGNEKLFF. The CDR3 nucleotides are TGCGCCACCAGGACAGGGAATGAAAAACTGTTTTTT.

The CDR3 coding sequence is TGTGCCCTTACCGGCGGGAGGGACACCGGGGAGCTGTTTTTT. Its protein is CALTGGRDTGELFF. This chain uses TRBV30 with TRBJ2-2; 9 nucleotides align to TRBD2. V was pared by 8 bases and J by 3 bases, with 7 bases of the junction left unmatched. The CDR3 length is 14 residues. Germline-derived CDR1 and CDR2 are GTSNPN and SVGIG (reference sequence). The entire variable domain, with the rest obtained from reference TRBV30 and TRBJ2-2, is as follows: SQTIHQWPATLVQPVGSPLSLECTVEGTSNPNLYWYRQAAGRGLQLLFYSVGIGQISSEVPQNLSASRPQDRQFILSSKKLLLSDSGFYLCALTGGRDTGELFFGEGSRLTVL.

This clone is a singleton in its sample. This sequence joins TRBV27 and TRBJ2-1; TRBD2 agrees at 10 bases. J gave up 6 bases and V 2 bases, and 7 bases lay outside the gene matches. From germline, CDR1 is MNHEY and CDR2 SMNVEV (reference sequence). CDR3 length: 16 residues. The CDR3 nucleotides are TGTGCCAGCAGTTTAGGAGCGGGAGGGCGGGGCAATGAGCAGTTCTTC. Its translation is CASSLGAGGRGNEQFF.

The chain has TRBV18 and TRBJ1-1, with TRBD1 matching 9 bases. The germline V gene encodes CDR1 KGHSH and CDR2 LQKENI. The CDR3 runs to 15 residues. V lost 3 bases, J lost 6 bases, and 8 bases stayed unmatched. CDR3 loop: CASSPGQGGYAEAFF. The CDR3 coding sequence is TGTGCCAGCTCACCGGGACAGGGTGGGTACGCTGAAGCTTTCTTT. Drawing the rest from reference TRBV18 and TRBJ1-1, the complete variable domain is NAGVMQNPRHLVRRRGQEARLRCSPMKGHSHVYWYRQLPEEGLKFMVYLQKENIIDESGMPKERFSAEFPKEGPSILRIQQVVRGDSAAYFCASSPGQGGYAEAFFGQGTRLTVV.

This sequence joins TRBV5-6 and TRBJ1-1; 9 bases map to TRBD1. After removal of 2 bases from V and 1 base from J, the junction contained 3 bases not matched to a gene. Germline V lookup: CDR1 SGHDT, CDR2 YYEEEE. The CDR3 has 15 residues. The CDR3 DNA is TGTGCCAGCAGCTTCTCGGACAGGGGGAACACTGAAGCTTTCTTT. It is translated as CASSFSDRGNTEAFF.

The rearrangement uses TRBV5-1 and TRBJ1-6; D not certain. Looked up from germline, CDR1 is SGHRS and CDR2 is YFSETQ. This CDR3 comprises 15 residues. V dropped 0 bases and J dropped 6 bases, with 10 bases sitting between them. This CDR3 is CASSLGESSNSPLHF. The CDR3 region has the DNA TGCGCCAGCAGCTTGGGAGAGAGTTCTAATTCACCCCTCCACTTT.

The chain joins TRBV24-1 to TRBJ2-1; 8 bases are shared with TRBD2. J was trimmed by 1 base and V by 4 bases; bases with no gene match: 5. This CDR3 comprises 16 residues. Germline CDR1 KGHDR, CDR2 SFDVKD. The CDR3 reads CATSDRTSGSYNEQFF. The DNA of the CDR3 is TGTGCCACCAGTGACAGAACTAGCGGATCCTACAATGAGCAGTTCTTC.

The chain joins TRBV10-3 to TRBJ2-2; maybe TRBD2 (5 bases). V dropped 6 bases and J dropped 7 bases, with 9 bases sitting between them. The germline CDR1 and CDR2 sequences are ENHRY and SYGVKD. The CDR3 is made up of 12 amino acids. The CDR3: CAISGRDGELFF. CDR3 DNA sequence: TGTGCCATCAGCGGCCGGGACGGGGAGCTGTTTTTT.

CDR3 protein: CASSQDISGMRGTDTQYF. In nucleotides, the CDR3 is TGTGCCAGCAGCCAAGATATCAGCGGGATGAGGGGGACAGATACGCAGTATTTT. V usage is TRBV14 and J usage is TRBJ2-3; a weak D match, TRBD2 (7 bases). Trimming stripped 0 bases from V and 3 bases from J, with 19 bases between. Looked up from germline, CDR1 is SGHDN and CDR2 is FVKESK. CDR3 length: 18 residues.

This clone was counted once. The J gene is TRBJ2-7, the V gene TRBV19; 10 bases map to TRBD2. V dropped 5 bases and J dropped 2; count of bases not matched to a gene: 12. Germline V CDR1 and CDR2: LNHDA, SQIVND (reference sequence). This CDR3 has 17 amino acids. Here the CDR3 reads CASSVSGGPTYAYEQYF. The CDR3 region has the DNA TGTGCCAGTAGTGTTAGCGGGGGGCCTACCTATGCCTACGAGCAGTACTTC.

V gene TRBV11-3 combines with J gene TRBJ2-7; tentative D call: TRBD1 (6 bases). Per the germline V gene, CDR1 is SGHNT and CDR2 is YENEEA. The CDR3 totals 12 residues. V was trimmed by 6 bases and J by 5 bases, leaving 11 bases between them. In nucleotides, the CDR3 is TGTGCCAGCAGACAAGGGGGAGACGAGCAGTACTTC. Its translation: CASRQGGDEQYF.